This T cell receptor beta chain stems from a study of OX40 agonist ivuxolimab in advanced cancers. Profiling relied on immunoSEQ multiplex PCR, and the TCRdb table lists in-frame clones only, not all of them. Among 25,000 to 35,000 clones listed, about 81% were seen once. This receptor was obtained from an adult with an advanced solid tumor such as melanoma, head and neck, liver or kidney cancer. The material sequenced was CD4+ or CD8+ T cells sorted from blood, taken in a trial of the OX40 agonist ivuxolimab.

The chain's CDR3 is CASSFGWQGEGGYTF. CDR3 bases: TGTGCCAGCAGTTTTGGTTGGCAGGGGGAAGGTGGCTACACCTTC. J is TRBJ1-2 and V is TRBV28; 7 positions match TRBD1. The J segment lost 7 bases and the V segment lost 3 bases, leaving 11 bases of the junction unmatched. The CDR3 is 15 amino acids. CDR1 and CDR2 (germline): MDHEN, SYDVKM.